This T cell receptor beta chain is from a study of blood T cell repertoires in COVID-19. The assay was immunoSEQ multiplex PCR, and TCRdb's table has in-frame clones only and misses some. The sample shows roughly 150,000 clones, roughly 84% of them seen only once. The CDR3 has 16 amino acids. In germline, CDR1 is MDHEN, CDR2 SYDVKM. Deletions cut 5 bases from V and 3 bases from J, with 20 bases between. The rearrangement uses TRBV28 and TRBJ2-7; D unclear. Sample: peripheral blood. This sequence originates from a man older than 75 with COVID-19, enrolled during active disease. The CDR3 protein is CASSPTGSPAYYEQYF. CDR3 sequence (DNA): TGTGCCAGCAGTCCCACCGGGTCACCCGCATACTACGAGCAGTACTTC.